This T cell receptor (beta chain) came from a study of cytomegalovirus exposure and HLA in healthy donors. Study-wide results and caveats: A later analysis by the authors found several of the most significant clusters apparently linked to common viral pathogens. For most TCR beta V segments, an earlier analysis put the productive rate at about 87% or about 30% of the time. It was taken for granted in presence/absence analyses that sequencing depth across donors was roughly uniform. In most subjects, TCR beta sequences reportedly gave accurate predictions of HLA-A and HLA-B alleles.

A note on this clone: The antigen remains unidentified.

Both 60 Vbeta primers and 13 Jbeta primers went into the PCR. The assay was immunoSEQ multiplex PCR, and TCRdb's table has in-frame clones only and misses some. This sample has roughly 140,000 clones, with approximately 84% found just once. Germline-derived CDR1 and CDR2 are MNHEY and SMNVEV (reference sequence). Trimming took 0 bases from V and 2 from J; bases not matched to a gene: 2. The CDR3 sequence is 15 residues long. Sample: PBMCs. This chain joins TRBV27 and TRBJ2-7; 9 bases fit TRBD2. This sequence was found in a woman aged 18 to 35 in good health and CMV-seronegative. The DNA for the CDR3 is TGTGCCAGCAGTTTATCGGCGGGAGGGCCCTACGAGCAGTACTTC. Protein sequence: CASSLSAGGPYEQYF.